This T cell receptor (beta chain) was retrieved from a study of identical twins. Germline CDR1 reads SGHRS; CDR2 reads YFSETQ. The CDR3 sequence is 16 residues long. Trimming left V 4 bases short and J 2 bases short, with 19 bases between. This clonotype occurred a few times. Its antigen is unidentified. Notes on the study in general: Conclusions leaned on cross-sectional statistical analysis and did not track the same donors over time. Invariant MAIT and iNKT cells are populations that could partly confound zero-insertion analyses. Memory repertoires showed no such pattern, whereas abundant cord blood beta clonotypes carried fewer insertions.

Each CDR3 protein gets one entry after TCRdb re-called the 5' RACE reads with MiXCR. Among approximately 690,000 distinct CDR3 sequences listed, roughly 6% were seen once. The sequencing input was naive T cells sorted from blood. The V call is TRBV5-1, the J call TRBJ2-7; D might be TRBD1 (6 bases). This receptor was taken from a man between 18 and 29 years old in good health. Here the CDR3 DNA reads TGCGCCAGCAGCCCAACAGGGCGAGGACCTCCCTACGAGCAGTACTTC. Translating it yields CASSPTGRGPPYEQYF.